This entry concerns a single T cell receptor (beta chain). Its antigen is currently not known. It has no much larger one-base neighbor in the sample; base qualities were not kept. The junction shows trimming of 5 bases on V and 0 bases on J, and the gene matches do not reach 4 bases of it. CDR1 and CDR2, looked up from the germline V gene, are SGHAT and FQNNGV. CDR3 length: 15 amino acids, cysteine to phenylalanine. The only DNA kept is the CDR3, 45 bases in frame from the first base. The data were obtained in a study of a mutant IDH1 vaccine in newly diagnosed glioma (dated by TCRdb to 2020 to 2022). Regarding the complete study: Patients were given eight vaccinations, in weeks 1, 3, 5, 7, 11, 15, 19 and 23, which matched visits V03 through V10. For exploratory analyses, fewer than 30 treated patients had longitudinal TCRB deep sequencing done wherever samples were available. Of the 30 to 35 treated patients, approximately 60% were male and approximately 38% were female, and a mean age of 40.4 years was recorded. In the chemotherapy-containing groups, vaccination started alongside temozolomide cycles, whereas in patients who had radiotherapy alone it started 4-6 weeks after radiotherapy. Prior to enrollment, patients had been given standard therapy consisting of radiotherapy alone, temozolomide alone, or radiochemotherapy with temozolomide, with the combination given to most patients. Peripheral blood samples were drawn at six visits, namely V03 (baseline), V05, V07, V10, V12 and V13.

This specimen's time point label, interpreted: week 23, last vaccination. A 20-mer mutant IDH1 peptide at 300 micrograms in Montanide made up each vaccine dose, which was injected subcutaneously together with topical imiquimod. All donors had newly diagnosed IDH1-mutant astrocytomas of WHO grade 3 or 4 that showed loss of nuclear ATRX. The samples were drawn from NOA16, a multicentre, single-arm, open-label phase I trial in Germany that tested a mutant IDH1 peptide vaccine in humans for the first time. The DNeasy Blood and Tissue Kit was used to extract genomic DNA from EDTA blood for TCRB sequencing. Library preparation used the immunoSEQ multiplex PCR assay. The hsTCRB Kit was used according to the manufacturer's protocol to amplify rearranged TCR beta chain sequences. An Illumina MiSeq was used to sequence the TCRB libraries. The paper's data handling went like this. The proprietary platform of the kit vendor was used for demultiplexing, trimming and gene mapping. TCRdb stores this immuneACCESS table with in-frame sequences only. Part of the clones is absent; in the studies checked, under half of the shortfall reflects unresolved V genes, and no reason is known for the rest. V, J and clone size are those of that table, while D and trimming were read from the DNA. This sample lists tens of thousands of clones; nearly 85% were detected once. The top ten hold about 14% of the sample.

Beyond this particular receptor, the publication reports: Selection of PBMC samples for TCRB deep sequencing was based on availability. According to the authors, sample limitations meant that analyses of patient blood samples could not be reproduced. Pseudoprogression appeared unrelated to alterations in the top peripheral T cell clonotypes detected by TCRB sequencing. Vaccine-induced immune responses across multiple MHC alleles were detected in approximately 94% of patients.

The sequence derives from a man younger than 30 with glioma. The specimen was PBMCs, collected from a glioma patient whose treatment included an IDH1 peptide vaccine. The chain links TRBV11-2 with TRBJ1-1; TRBD1 lines up with 9 middle nucleotides. CDR3 reads: CASSPRQGVNTEAFF. DNA sequence: TGTGCCAGCAGCCCCAGACAGGGGGTGAACACTGAAGCTTTCTTT.